This T cell receptor beta chain was identified in a study of blood T cell repertoires in COVID-19. Study context: COVID-19 samples from acute and convalescent phases originated in the United States, Italy and Spain. Sources were T cells, B-cell-depleted T cells, or PBMCs; the material itself was cDNA or gDNA.

The ends lost 5 bases at V and 4 bases at J; junction bases unmatched: 3. This CDR3 is built from 14 residues. CDR1 is SNHLY and CDR2 is FYNNEI in the germline V gene. Original analysis: Quantification of nucleated cells was approximated via reference gene primer amplification. Only in-frame clones appear in the TCRdb table, and some are missing; sequencing was by immunoSEQ multiplex PCR. The V and J calls and clone size come from that table; D and trimming were worked out from the DNA. The sample shows under 60,000 clones, 80% to 90% of them seen only once. The sequence was collected from a man aged 60 to 75 with acute or convalescent COVID-19. V gene TRBV2 combines with J gene TRBJ1-1, with 11 bases matching TRBD1. The sample was peripheral blood. The CDR3 protein is CASSRTGGLTEAFF. CDR3 nucleotides: TGTGCCAGCAGTAGGACAGGGGGCCTCACTGAAGCTTTCTTT.